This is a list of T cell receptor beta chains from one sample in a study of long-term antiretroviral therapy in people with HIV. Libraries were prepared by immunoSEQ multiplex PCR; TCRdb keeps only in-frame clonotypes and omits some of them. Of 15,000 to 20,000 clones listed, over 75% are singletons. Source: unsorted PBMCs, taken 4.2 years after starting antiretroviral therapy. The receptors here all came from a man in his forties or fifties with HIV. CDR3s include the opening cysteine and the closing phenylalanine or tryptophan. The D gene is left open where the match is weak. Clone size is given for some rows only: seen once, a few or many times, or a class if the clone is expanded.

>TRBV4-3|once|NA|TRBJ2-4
TGCGCCAGCAGCCAAGAGGGCACAGGTCACATTCAGTACTTC
CASSQEGTGHIQYF
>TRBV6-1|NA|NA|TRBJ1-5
TGTGCCAGCAGTGGTCGACAGGTCATAAATCAGCCCCAGCATTTT
CASSGRQVINQPQHF
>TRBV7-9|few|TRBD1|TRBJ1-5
TGTGCCAGCAGCTTAACAGGGGGCAATCAGCCCCAGCATTTT
CASSLTGGNQPQHF
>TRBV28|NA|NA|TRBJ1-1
TGTGCCAGCAGGACTCAGGACACCTTGAACACTGAAGCTTTCTTT
CASRTQDTLNTEAFF
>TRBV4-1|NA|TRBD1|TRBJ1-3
TGCGCCAGCAGCCAAAGGACAGGGGGAAACACCATATATTTT
CASSQRTGGNTIYF
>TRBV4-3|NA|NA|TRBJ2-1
TGCGCCAGCAGCCAAGATCCGGGAGAGCAGTTCTTC
CASSQDPGEQFF
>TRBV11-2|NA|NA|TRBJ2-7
TGTGCCAGCAGCGATTCGACAGACCGCTCCTACGAGCAGTACTTC
CASSDSTDRSYEQYF
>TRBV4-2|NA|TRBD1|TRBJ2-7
TGTGCCAGCAGCCAAGAAGGGACAGGGCGGACCGAGCAGTACTTC
CASSQEGTGRTEQYF
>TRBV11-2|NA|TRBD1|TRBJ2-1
TGTGCCAGCAGCCCCCATTCGGGACAGGGGTACAATGAGCAGTTCTTC
CASSPHSGQGYNEQFF
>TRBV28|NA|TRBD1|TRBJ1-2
TGTGCCAGCAGTCCCACTTATCACAGGGGGCGTCGGTACGGCTACACCTTC
CASSPTYHRGRRYGYTF
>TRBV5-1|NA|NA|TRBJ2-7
TGCGCCAGCAGCTTAAGCGGGACAAACGAGCAGTACTTC
CASSLSGTNEQYF
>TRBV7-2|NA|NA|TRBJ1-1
TGTGCCAGCAGCTTACTCACCCCGAACACTGAAGCTTTCTTT
CASSLLTPNTEAFF
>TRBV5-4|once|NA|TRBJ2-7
TGTGCCAGCAGCTTCCAGGGTGGTGGGTACGAGCAGTACTTC
CASSFQGGGYEQYF
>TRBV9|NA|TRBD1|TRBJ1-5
TGTGCCAGCAGCTCGACAGGGTTCGAACAGCCCCAGCATTTT
CASSSTGFEQPQHF
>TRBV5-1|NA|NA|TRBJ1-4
TGCGCCAGCAGTTCGGGACAAGCAACTAATGAAAAACTGTTTTTT
CASSSGQATNEKLFF
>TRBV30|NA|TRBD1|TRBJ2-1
TGTGCCTGGAGCCCCCCGGACAGGGCATACAATGAGCAGTTCTTC
CAWSPPDRAYNEQFF
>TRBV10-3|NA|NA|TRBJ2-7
TGTGCCATCAGTCCCCGGGACATAGCCTACGAGCAGTACTTC
CAISPRDIAYEQYF
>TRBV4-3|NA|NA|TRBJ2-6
TGCGCCAGCAGCCAAGAAGCCGGCCTAGAGGGCTTTTGGGCCAACGTCCTGACTTTC
CASSQEAGLEGFWANVLTF
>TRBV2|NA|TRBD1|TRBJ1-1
TGTGCCAGCAGTGACCCGACAGGGATCGCTGAAGCTTTCTTT
CASSDPTGIAEAFF
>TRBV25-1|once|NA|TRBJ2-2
TGTGCCAGCAGCGTTAGCGGGACAGCCCAACGGGCCGGGGAGCTGTTTTTT
CASSVSGTAQRAGELFF
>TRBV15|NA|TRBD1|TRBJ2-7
TGTGCCACCAGCAGCGAACGAGAACAGGGGAGCTACGAGCAGTACTTC
CATSSEREQGSYEQYF
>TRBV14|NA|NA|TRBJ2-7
TGTGCCAGCAGCCAAGTCCCGGAGGGTTTCGGCGAGCAGTACTTC
CASSQVPEGFGEQYF
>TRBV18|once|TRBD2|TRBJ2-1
TGTGCCAGCTCACCACAGGGACTAGCGGAATTCTACAATGAGCAGTTCTTC
CASSPQGLAEFYNEQFF
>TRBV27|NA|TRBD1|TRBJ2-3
TGTGCCAGCAGTTCGGGGGTTGCGACGGGACAGGGATGGTCGGCAGATACGCAGTATTTT
CASSSGVATGQGWSADTQYF